The T cell receptor (beta chain) under discussion was sequenced for a study of T cell changes during pregnancy in multiple sclerosis. The repertoire was sequenced with immunoSEQ multiplex PCR; TCRdb's copy has only in-frame clones and lacks some. This table holds tens of thousands of clones, approximately 91% found once. This CDR3 comprises 16 residues. Per the germline V gene, CDR1 is LGHNA and CDR2 is YNFKEQ. Trimming pared 4 bases from V and 0 bases from J, leaving 15 bases between. The sequence was obtained from a female donor with multiple sclerosis, enrolled in a pregnancy study. The sequencing here drew on peripheral blood, taken before pregnancy. The rearrangement joins TRBV4-2 to TRBJ2-5; D uncertain. The CDR3 bases are TGTGCCAGCAGCCCAAGCGTAAGAACATACCAAGAGACCCAGTACTTC. Amino acid sequence: CASSPSVRTYQETQYF.